The text below deals with one T cell receptor beta chain. Its antigen is unknown. The sample is drawn from a study of glioma-infiltrating T cells after dendritic cell vaccination. Study-wide results and limits: Complete blood and tumor specimen sets were limited to few patients. Survival was not directly related to TCR clonality in these patients.

Time point meaning: after dendritic cell vaccination, including at tumor progression/relapse. Only patients with spare fresh-frozen tumor and over two years of follow-up were included. No glioblastoma patient carried an isocitrate dehydrogenase mutation. Sequenced by immunoSEQ multiplex PCR; TCRdb stores in-frame clones only, minus some. The sample includes 85,000 to 100,000 clones, 85% of them seen just once. The germline V and J ends were trimmed by 10 bases and 4 bases, with 13 bases remaining between them. CDR3 length: 12 residues. CDR1 and CDR2 from the germline V gene are MDHEN and SYDVKM. Sequenced material: blood, taken after dendritic cell vaccination. This rearrangement joins TRBV28 to TRBJ1-2, with D tentatively TRBD1 (6 bases). This receptor was identified in a human donor with glioblastoma. DNA for the CDR3: TGTGCCATTCTCCCCAGGGGCTATGGCTACACCTTC. The encoded protein is CAILPRGYGYTF.